The T cell receptor beta chain under discussion was sequenced for a study of long-term antiretroviral therapy in people with HIV. Study-wide background: Sampling started about a decade before the 2015 immediate-ART recommendation. Points from the study as a whole: HIV repertoires covered narrower CDR3 length ranges than controls did.

In regard to this clone: The antigen is unknown.

V gave up 8 bases and J gave up 3 bases; unmatched junction bases: 13. The CDR3 is made up of 19 amino acids. The V gene's germline CDR1 is SGHTA and CDR2 FQGTGA. It was version v3.0 of the immunoSEQ assay that was run at survey level. Libraries were prepared by immunoSEQ multiplex PCR; TCRdb keeps only in-frame clonotypes and omits some of them. The data show about 28,000 clones, around 83% seen once. The sequence derives from a woman in her thirties with HIV. The starting material was unsorted PBMCs, obtained 0.8 years after starting antiretroviral therapy. The V and J genes are TRBV7-3 and TRBJ2-2; 15 bases agree with TRBD2. CDR3 coding DNA: TGTGCCAGCCGCCCCTCGGGACTAGCGGGGGGTAATTACACCGGGGAGCTGTTTTTT. Protein: CASRPSGLAGGNYTGELFF.